The following is a TCR beta chain sequence with its context. Its antigen is unidentified. One end of the junction varies from germline; a read error may be responsible. These data originate in a study of cytomegalovirus exposure and HLA in healthy donors. The study's findings and limits: Sequence variants that were highly shared formed a cluster that was likely a sequencing artifact. Analyzed later, most CMV-associated TCR beta chains appeared HLA-restricted.

The CDR3 runs 15 residues. Germline-derived CDR1 and CDR2 are WNHNN and SYGVQD (reference sequence). PCR employed 60 Vbeta and 13 Jbeta primers. This table comes from immunoSEQ multiplex PCR, and its TCRdb copy is limited to in-frame clones, with some not included. In the table there are approximately 89,000 clones, about 80% of which are singletons. What was sequenced was PBMCs. This chain joins TRBV10-1 and TRBJ2-6; the match to TRBD1 covers 7 bases. The TCR sequence derives from a male donor in good health and CMV-seronegative. The CDR3 DNA sequence: TGCGCCAGCCGTGAGACAGGGCGTGGGGCCAACGTCCTGACTTTC. Translation gives CASRETGRGANVLTF.